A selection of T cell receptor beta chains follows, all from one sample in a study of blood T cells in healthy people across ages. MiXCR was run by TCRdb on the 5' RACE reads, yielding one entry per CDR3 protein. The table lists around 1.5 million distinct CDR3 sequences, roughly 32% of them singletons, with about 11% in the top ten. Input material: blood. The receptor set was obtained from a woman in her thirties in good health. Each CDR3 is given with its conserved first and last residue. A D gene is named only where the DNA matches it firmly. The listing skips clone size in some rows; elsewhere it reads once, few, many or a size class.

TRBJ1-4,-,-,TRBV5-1,CASTPGGPEKLFF,TGCGCCAGCACCCCCGGAGGACCCGAAAAACTGTTTTTT
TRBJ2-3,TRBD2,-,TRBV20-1,CSVLSGSPGDTQYF,TGCAGTGTCCTTAGCGGGAGTCCCGGGGATACGCAGTATTTT
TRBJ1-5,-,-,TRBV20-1,CSASGVSGANQPQHF,TGCAGTGCTAGTGGGGTATCGGGGGCGAATCAGCCCCAGCATTTT
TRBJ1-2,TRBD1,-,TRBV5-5,CASSKWTGKEGNYGYTF,TGTGCCAGCAGCAAATGGACAGGAAAAGAGGGGAACTATGGCTACACCTTC
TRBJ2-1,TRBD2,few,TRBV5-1,CASSSSSGRFEQFF,TGCGCCAGCAGCTCCTCTAGCGGGAGGTTTGAGCAGTTCTTC
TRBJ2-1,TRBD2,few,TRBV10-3,CAIKPGTSGSRYNEQFF,TGTGCCATCAAGCCCGGGACTAGCGGGAGTCGGTACAATGAGCAGTTCTTC
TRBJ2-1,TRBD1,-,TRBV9,CASSVGDRVGNEQFF,TGTGCCAGCAGCGTAGGCGACAGGGTAGGGAATGAGCAGTTCTTC
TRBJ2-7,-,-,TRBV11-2,CASSLGSRGITYEQYF,TGTGCCAGCAGCTTAGGTAGCCGGGGAATTACCTACGAGCAGTACTTC
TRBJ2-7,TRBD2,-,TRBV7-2,CASSFRRAGGGYEQYF,TGTGCCAGCAGCTTTCGGCGAGCGGGGGGCGGGTACGAGCAGTACTTC
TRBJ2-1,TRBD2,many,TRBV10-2,CASIGRGGSREQFF,TGCGCCAGCATAGGGCGGGGGGGCTCACGTGAGCAGTTCTTC
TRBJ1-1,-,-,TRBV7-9,CASSFDSKGKEAFF,TGTGCCAGCAGCTTTGACAGTAAGGGGAAAGAAGCTTTCTTT
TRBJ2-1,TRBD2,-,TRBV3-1,CASSPGTRGGLEQFF,TGTGCCAGCAGCCCCGGGACTAGGGGTGGGCTGGAGCAGTTCTTC
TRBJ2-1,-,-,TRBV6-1,CASSRRTGSSDEQFF,TGTGCCAGCAGTCGGCGAACCGGGTCTAGCGATGAGCAGTTCTTC
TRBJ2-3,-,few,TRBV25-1,CASSPLKAWTYTDTQYF,TGTGCCAGCAGTCCCCTCAAGGCCTGGACTTACACAGATACGCAGTATTTT
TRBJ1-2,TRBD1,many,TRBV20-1,CSARDQWTGWNYGYTF,TGCAGTGCTAGAGATCAATGGACAGGGTGGAACTATGGCTACACCTTC
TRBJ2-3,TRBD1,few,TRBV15,CATSERTGASTDTQYF,TGTGCCACCAGCGAGAGGACAGGGGCTAGCACAGATACGCAGTATTTT
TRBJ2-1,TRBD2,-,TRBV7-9,CASSSLAGRSYNEQFF,TGTGCCAGCAGTTCCCTAGCGGGCCGCTCCTACAATGAGCAGTTCTTC
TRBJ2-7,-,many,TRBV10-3,CAPFQWGSGYEQYF,TGTGCCCCGTTCCAGTGGGGGTCGGGCTACGAGCAGTACTTC
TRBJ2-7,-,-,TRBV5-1,CASSKQVGGTYEQYF,TGCGCCAGCAGCAAGCAGGTCGGTGGGACCTACGAGCAGTACTTC
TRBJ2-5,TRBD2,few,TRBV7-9,CASSLRGGERETQYF,TGTGCCAGCAGCTTACGCGGGGGGGAGCGGGAGACCCAGTACTTC
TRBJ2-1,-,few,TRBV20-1,CSARSRAAYSYNEQFF,TGCAGTGCTAGATCCCGCGCGGCATACTCCTACAATGAGCAGTTCTTC
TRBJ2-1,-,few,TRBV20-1,CSPRVQGGANEQFF,TGCAGTCCCCGGGTCCAGGGGGGGGCCAATGAGCAGTTCTTC
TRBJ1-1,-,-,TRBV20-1,CSARVGTGRAEAFF,TGCAGTGCTAGAGTGGGAACAGGGCGCGCTGAAGCTTTCTTT
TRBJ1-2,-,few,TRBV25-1,CASSDWTAISRGYTF,TGTGCCAGCAGTGACTGGACAGCTATATCTCGTGGCTACACCTTC
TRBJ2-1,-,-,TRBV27,CASSFDRGGSDNEQFF,TGTGCCAGCAGTTTTGATCGGGGAGGTTCTGATAATGAGCAGTTCTTC
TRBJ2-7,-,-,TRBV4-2,CASSQDQWAYEQYF,TGTGCCAGCAGCCAAGACCAGTGGGCCTACGAGCAGTACTTC
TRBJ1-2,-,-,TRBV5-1,CASSLDRENYNYGYTF,TGCGCCAGCAGCTTGGACAGGGAGAACTATAACTATGGCTACACCTTC
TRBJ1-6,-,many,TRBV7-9,CASSLGQNNSPLHF,TGTGCCAGCAGCTTGGGGCAGAATAATTCACCCCTCCACTTT
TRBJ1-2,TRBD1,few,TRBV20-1,CSATPGQGRQNYGYTF,TGCAGTGCTACCCCGGGACAGGGCAGACAGAACTATGGCTACACCTTC
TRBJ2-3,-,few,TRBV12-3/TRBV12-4,CASSVWDTQYF,TGTGCCAGTTCAGTTTGGGATACGCAGTATTTT
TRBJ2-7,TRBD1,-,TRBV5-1,CASSYSGTGGTMEYF,TGCGCCAGCAGCTATTCCGGGACAGGGGGCACGATGGAGTACTTC
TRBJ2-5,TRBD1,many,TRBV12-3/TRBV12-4,CASSKNAGTEQETQYF,TGTGCCAGCAGCAAAAACGCCGGGACAGAGCAAGAGACCCAGTACTTC
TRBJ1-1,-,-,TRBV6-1,CASSGMTVGTEAFF,TGTGCCAGCAGTGGGATGACAGTGGGCACTGAAGCTTTCTTT
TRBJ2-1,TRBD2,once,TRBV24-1,CATSGSGAGGPWEQFF,TGTGCCACCAGTGGCTCGGGAGCGGGGGGGCCATGGGAGCAGTTCTTC
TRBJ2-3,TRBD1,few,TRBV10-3,CAIRGYRGDTQYF,TGTGCCATCAGGGGGTACAGGGGCGATACGCAGTATTTT
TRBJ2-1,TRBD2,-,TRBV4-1,CASSHTPSGGPQNEQFF,TGCGCCAGCAGCCATACCCCTAGCGGGGGCCCCCAGAATGAGCAGTTCTTC
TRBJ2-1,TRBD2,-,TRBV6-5,CASSYTSGTSGSSYNEQFF,TGTGCCAGCAGTTACACATCCGGGACTAGCGGGAGCTCCTACAATGAGCAGTTCTTC
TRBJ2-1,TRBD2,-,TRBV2,CASSERLEWGGEQFF,TGTGCCAGCAGTGAAAGACTAGAGTGGGGGGGTGAGCAGTTCTTC
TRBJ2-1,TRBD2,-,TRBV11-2,CASSLRTSGGTNEQFF,TGTGCCAGCAGCTTACGGACTAGCGGGGGGACTAATGAGCAGTTCTTC
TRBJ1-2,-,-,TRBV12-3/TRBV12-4,CASSFRGASYGYTF,TGTGCCAGCAGTTTTAGGGGGGCGAGCTATGGCTACACCTTC
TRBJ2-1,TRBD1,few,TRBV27,CASSSGTGGNNEQFF,TGCGCCAGCAGCTCAGGGACAGGGGGGAACAATGAGCAGTTCTTC
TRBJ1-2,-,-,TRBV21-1,CASSKVGGSSYGYTF,TGTGCCAGCAGCAAAGTAGGAGGGTCAAGCTATGGCTACACCTTC
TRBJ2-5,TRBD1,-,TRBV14,CASSRAGTGASQETQYF,TGTGCCAGCAGCCGGGCCGGGACAGGGGCTTCCCAAGAGACCCAGTACTTC
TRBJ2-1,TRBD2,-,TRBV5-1,CASIPRGVLPQDNEQFF,TGCGCCAGCATTCCCCGGGGGGTTTTGCCCCAAGACAATGAGCAGTTCTTC
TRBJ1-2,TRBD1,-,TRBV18,CASSWTGEDGYTF,TGTGCCAGCTCCTGGACAGGCGAAGATGGCTACACCTTC
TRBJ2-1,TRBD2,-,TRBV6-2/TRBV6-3,CASSSTSGGEYEQFF,TGTGCCAGCAGTTCGACTAGCGGGGGAGAGTATGAGCAGTTCTTC
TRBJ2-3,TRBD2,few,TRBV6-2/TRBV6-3,CASNVAGGADTQYF,TGTGCCAGCAATGTAGCGGGAGGCGCAGATACGCAGTATTTT
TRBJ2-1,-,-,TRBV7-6,CASSPKTSIAVNEQFF,TGTGCCAGCAGCCCGAAGACTAGTATCGCGGTCAACGAGCAGTTCTTC
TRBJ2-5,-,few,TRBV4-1,CASSQDLSIQETQYF,TGCGCCAGCAGCCAAGATCTTTCCATTCAAGAGACCCAGTACTTC
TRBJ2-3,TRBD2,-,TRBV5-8,CASSFGLVGLADTQYF,TGTGCCAGCAGCTTCGGACTAGTGGGGTTGGCAGATACGCAGTATTTT
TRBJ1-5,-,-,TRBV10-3,CAISERVNQPQHF,TGTGCCATCAGTGAAAGGGTCAATCAGCCCCAGCATTTT
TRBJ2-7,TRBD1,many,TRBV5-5,CASTWDRALGEQYF,TGTGCCAGCACCTGGGACAGGGCACTAGGCGAGCAGTACTTC
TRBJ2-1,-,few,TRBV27,CASGLRRTGSYNEQFF,TGTGCCAGCGGCTTGAGACGGACCGGCTCCTACAATGAGCAGTTCTTC